A selection of T cell receptor beta chains follows, all from one sample in a study of cytomegalovirus exposure and HLA in healthy donors. Method: immunoSEQ multiplex PCR; TCRdb's copy keeps in-frame clones and lacks some. The sample has around 64,000 clones, 75% to 90% seen once. The sequencing sample was made of PBMCs. The source is a woman in her twenties or thirties in good health and CMV-seropositive. The CDR3 runs from the conserved cysteine through the conserved F or W. The D gene is left open where the match is weak.

v_gene: TRBV5-1; j_gene: TRBJ2-3; d_gene: TRBD2; CDR3aa: CASSPPSGSDTQYF
v_gene: TRBV28; j_gene: TRBJ2-1; d_gene: -; CDR3aa: CASQRLGHTNEQFF
v_gene: TRBV28; j_gene: TRBJ1-4; d_gene: -; CDR3aa: CASGTGLFNEKLFF
v_gene: TRBV5-1; j_gene: TRBJ2-7; d_gene: -; CDR3aa: CASSLATGSYEQYF
v_gene: TRBV5-1; j_gene: TRBJ2-7; d_gene: TRBD2; CDR3aa: CASSFVAGSGEQYF
v_gene: TRBV11-2; j_gene: TRBJ1-2; d_gene: -; CDR3aa: CASSFYTQAYGYTF
v_gene: TRBV6-5; j_gene: TRBJ1-1; d_gene: -; CDR3aa: CASSYGGTEAFF
v_gene: TRBV28; j_gene: TRBJ1-1; d_gene: TRBD1; CDR3aa: CASRTGGFNTEAFF
v_gene: TRBV7-2; j_gene: TRBJ1-1; d_gene: TRBD1; CDR3aa: CASSLRAPRQGSTEAFF
v_gene: TRBV6-5; j_gene: TRBJ1-5; d_gene: -; CDR3aa: CASSREYFQPQHF
v_gene: TRBV7-5; j_gene: TRBJ2-5; d_gene: -; CDR3aa: CVKSLAPPSGRAGETQYF
v_gene: TRBV19; j_gene: TRBJ2-1; d_gene: TRBD2; CDR3aa: CASSSTSLGPYNEQFF